This T cell receptor (beta chain) was retrieved from a study of control samples from healthy donors and cancer patients. Profiling relied on immunoSEQ multiplex PCR, and the TCRdb table lists in-frame clones only, not all of them. This sample has tens of thousands of clones, with around nine tenths found just once. About this clone: Other DNA sequences in the sample encode the same CDR3.

Germline values: CDR1 SGHNT, CDR2 YYREEE (reference sequence). The CDR3 extends over 16 amino acids. V was pared by 4 bases and J by 7 bases, with 23 bases between. The TCR originated in a man in his 60s with colorectal cancer. Sample: PBMCs. V usage is TRBV5-4 and J usage is TRBJ1-2, with D possibly matching TRBD1 (6 bases). CDR3 sequence (DNA): TGTGCCAGCAGCGCCGGTGGGGGCGGGGGGCTCGGTGGCTACACCTTC. The encoded protein is CASSAGGGGGLGGYTF.